The rows below give T cell receptor beta chains drawn from one sample of a study of blood T cell repertoires in COVID-19. Assay used: immunoSEQ multiplex PCR; TCRdb lists only in-frame clones, some missing. The repertoire holds approximately 12,000 clones, with roughly 70% as singletons. Sequenced sample: peripheral blood. Receptors were obtained from a man in his fifties or sixties with COVID-19, enrolled during active disease. CDR3s include the opening cysteine and the closing phenylalanine or tryptophan. The D gene is left open where the match is weak. Rows may omit the clone size; those that give it use once, few, many or a size class.

j_call d_call clone_size v_call cdr3_nt cdr3_aa
TRBJ1-2 NA NA TRBV7-2 TGTGCCAGCACCAAGGGGATTGGGTTTTATGGCTACACCTTC CASTKGIGFYGYTF
TRBJ1-2 TRBD1 NA TRBV30 TGTGCCTGGAGGGCCCCGGGACAGGGGGCTTCTAACTATGGCTACACCTTC CAWRAPGQGASNYGYTF
TRBJ2-2 TRBD1 NA TRBV19 TGTGCCAGTAGTAGAATCAGGACAGGGGGCACCGGGGAGCTGTTTTTT CASSRIRTGGTGELFF
TRBJ1-1 NA NA TRBV5-6 TGTGCCAGCACCTGGCAGGGGCAGAACACTGAAGCTTTCTTT CASTWQGQNTEAFF
TRBJ1-5 NA few TRBV27 TGTGCCAGCAGTTTACTTTGGCCGGACGGGACTAATCAGCCCCAGCATTTT CASSLLWPDGTNQPQHF
TRBJ2-3 NA NA TRBV5-1 TGCGCCAGCAGTTTGGGTATATCCAGCACAGATACGCAGTATTTT CASSLGISSTDTQYF
TRBJ1-6 TRBD1 NA TRBV5-4 TGTGCCAGCAGCCTGGACAGGGGCTATAATTCACCCCTCCACTTT CASSLDRGYNSPLHF
TRBJ2-2 NA NA TRBV7-3 TGTGCCAGCCGGAAAGAGGGCGGGGAGCTGTTTTTT CASRKEGGELFF
TRBJ2-1 NA NA TRBV19 TGTGCCAGTAGTATTGGGGGGGGCGGACGTTATGAGCAGTTCTTC CASSIGGGGRYEQFF
TRBJ1-6 NA NA TRBV7-2 TGTGCCAGCAGCTTACAGATGGATTCACCCCTCCACTTT CASSLQMDSPLHF
TRBJ1-2 NA NA TRBV12-3/TRBV12-4 TGTGCCAGCAGGCAACAGGCCCTATTAGGCTACACCTTC CASRQQALLGYTF
TRBJ1-3 TRBD1 once TRBV3-1/TRBV3-2 TGTGCCAGCAGCCCATCAGGGGGCGCGGGAAACACCATATATTTT CASSPSGGAGNTIYF
TRBJ1-1 NA NA TRBV14 TGTGCCAGCAGCCAAGATAAGGGGACTCCGAACACTGAAGCTTTCTTT CASSQDKGTPNTEAFF
TRBJ1-2 TRBD1 few TRBV30 TGTGCCTGGAGCCGGACAGGCGGTGACTATGGCTACACCTTC CAWSRTGGDYGYTF
TRBJ1-3 NA NA TRBV3-1/TRBV3-2 TGTGCCAGCAGCCAGCGGGGGGTATCTGGAAACACCATATATTTT CASSQRGVSGNTIYF
TRBJ2-1 NA NA TRBV7-7 TGTGCTAGCAGCTTAGCGGACGGGAGCTCCTACAATGAGCAGTTCTTC CASSLADGSSYNEQFF
TRBJ2-1 NA few TRBV2 TGTGCCAGCTTGACAGGCGGACCCCCCCATGAGCAGTTCTTC CASLTGGPPHEQFF
TRBJ1-2 NA once TRBV30 TGTGCCCTGGGAGTCGGGTCCCGCTGGGGCTACACCTTC CALGVGSRWGYTF
TRBJ1-2 NA NA TRBV7-2 TGTGCCAGCAGCTTAGTAGGGTCCGGGAATTTTTATGGCTACACCTTC CASSLVGSGNFYGYTF
TRBJ1-5 NA NA TRBV19 TGTGCCAGCGCAGGGGAGGGGAATCAGCCCCAGCATTTT CASAGEGNQPQHF
TRBJ1-3 NA NA TRBV28 TGTGCCAGCAGTCCGTCAGTCGGAAACACCATATATTTT CASSPSVGNTIYF
TRBJ1-2 TRBD1 NA TRBV30 TGTGCCTGGAGCAGGGGGAACTATGGCTACACCTTC CAWSRGNYGYTF
TRBJ1-5 NA NA TRBV28 TGTGCCAGCAGCACTGGACACCATAGCAATCAGCCCCAGCATTTT CASSTGHHSNQPQHF
TRBJ2-2 NA NA TRBV14 TGTGCCAGCAGCCATCTGGGGCACACGAACACCGGGGAGCTGTTTTTT CASSHLGHTNTGELFF
TRBJ2-3 TRBD2 NA TRBV27 TGTGCCAGCAGTGCGCGGGGGGGCCGCGGAGATACGCAGTATTTT CASSARGGRGDTQYF
TRBJ1-1 TRBD1 NA TRBV7-9 TGTGCCAGCAGCTATACCGGGACAGGGAACACTGAAGCTTTCTTT CASSYTGTGNTEAFF
TRBJ2-1 TRBD2 NA TRBV19 TGTGCCAGTAGTATTTCCCTAGCGGGAGCCTACAATGAGCAGTTCTTC CASSISLAGAYNEQFF
TRBJ1-4 NA few TRBV7-9 TGTGCCAGCAGCTATGGCAGGGCTGAAAAACTGTTTTTT CASSYGRAEKLFF
TRBJ2-7 NA NA TRBV4-1 TGCGCCAGCAGCCAAGGACAGAGCTCCTACGAGCAGTACTTC CASSQGQSSYEQYF
TRBJ1-2 NA medium-sized TRBV11-2 TGTGCCAGCAGCCCCAGGGCGGGGGCGCCTAACGGCTACACCTTC CASSPRAGAPNGYTF
TRBJ1-2 NA NA TRBV15 TGTGCCACCAGCAGAGTCCAGGACTCTTATGGCTACACCTTC CATSRVQDSYGYTF
TRBJ1-5 TRBD1 medium-sized TRBV5-1 TGCGCCAGCAGCTCGACAGGGAATAGCAATCAGCCCCAGCATTTT CASSSTGNSNQPQHF
TRBJ2-1 TRBD2 NA TRBV29-1 TGCAGCGTTGATCCCTTACTAGCGAGTAGGTTCAATGAGCAGTTCTTC CSVDPLLASRFNEQFF
TRBJ2-1 NA NA TRBV4-1 TGCGCCAGCAGCTCCTTTTCCAGCGCAAACAATGAGCAGTTCTTC CASSSFSSANNEQFF
TRBJ2-1 TRBD2 NA TRBV7-8 TGTGCCAGCAGCTTAGCGCGACTAGCGGGAGGTCCTACGAGCTCCTACAATGAGCAGTTCTTC CASSLARLAGGPTSSYNEQFF
TRBJ2-2 NA few TRBV27 TGTGCCAGCACCCAATCTGGGCAGGGGAACACCGGGGAGCTGTTTTTT CASTQSGQGNTGELFF
TRBJ2-7 TRBD1 large TRBV6-6 TGTGCCAGCAGTCGATCGGGACAGGGGACCTACGAGCAGTACTTC CASSRSGQGTYEQYF
TRBJ1-4 TRBD1 few TRBV30 TGTGCCTGGGCCGACAGGGATAATGAAAAACTGTTTTTT CAWADRDNEKLFF
TRBJ2-5 NA NA TRBV5-1 TGCGCCAGCGACGGGCAGGGGTTAGGTGAGACCCAGTACTTC CASDGQGLGETQYF
TRBJ1-3 NA few TRBV5-5 TGTGCCAGCAGCTTGGACGTCTACTCTGGAAACACCATATATTTT CASSLDVYSGNTIYF
TRBJ2-3 NA NA TRBV5-1 TGCGCCAGCAGCTCCTCCCCCGGGGAGAAGGAGTATTTT CASSSSPGEKEYF
TRBJ2-7 NA NA TRBV6-6 TGTGCCAGCAGTTACTCCAGGGACTCCTACGAGCAGTACTTC CASSYSRDSYEQYF
TRBJ2-1 NA NA TRBV10-3 TGTGCCATCAGTGTTTACCCACTTAGCGGTTACAATGAGCAGTTCTTC CAISVYPLSGYNEQFF
TRBJ2-4 NA NA TRBV6-4 TGTGCCAGCAGTGACTCGATTCGAGGGAACATTCAGTACTTC CASSDSIRGNIQYF
TRBJ2-5 TRBD2 NA TRBV11-2 TGTGCCAGCAGCTTAGCGGTGCGGGAGGACGAGACCCAGTACTTC CASSLAVREDETQYF
TRBJ1-1 NA NA TRBV28 TGTGCCAGCAACTCCCCTATGAACACTGAAGCTTTCTTT CASNSPMNTEAFF
TRBJ2-5 NA once TRBV11-2 TGTGCCAGCAGCTTAGGGTGGGGGGATGGCTATGAGACCCAGTACTTC CASSLGWGDGYETQYF
TRBJ1-1 NA NA TRBV28 TGTGCCAGCAGTGGAAACATACAGGGCACTGAAGCTTTCTTT CASSGNIQGTEAFF
TRBJ2-1 NA NA TRBV9 TGTGCCAGCAGCGTCTTGACAGGTTCGAGGAATGAGCAGTTCTTC CASSVLTGSRNEQFF
TRBJ2-5 NA NA TRBV7-9 TGTGCCAGCAGCCGCTTGGGCTACACACCCCAAGGAACCCAGTACTTC CASSRLGYTPQGTQYF
TRBJ2-3 TRBD2 NA TRBV10-3 TGTGCCATCAGTGAGTCCCAGCAGGGACTAGCGGACACAGATACGCAGTATTTT CAISESQQGLADTDTQYF
TRBJ1-3 TRBD1 once TRBV30 TGTGCCTGGAGCTTACAGGGGGCTGGCGGAAACACCATATATTTT CAWSLQGAGGNTIYF
TRBJ1-4 TRBD1 NA TRBV9 TGTGCCAGCAGCTACGGACAGGGGATTGGAGAAAAACTGTTTTTT CASSYGQGIGEKLFF
TRBJ1-1 NA NA TRBV29-1 TGCAGCGTCGGACAGTGGAGCACTGAAGCTTTCTTT CSVGQWSTEAFF
TRBJ1-3 NA NA TRBV30 TGTGCCTGGGTGGCCGGAAACACCATATATTTT CAWVAGNTIYF
TRBJ1-2 TRBD1 NA TRBV27 TGTGCCAGCAGTGGGGACAGGGGGTTCAACTATGGCTACACCTTC CASSGDRGFNYGYTF
TRBJ1-2 NA NA TRBV6-5 TGTGCCAGCAGTTACAGAGAAAACTATGGCTACACCTTC CASSYRENYGYTF
TRBJ1-2 NA NA TRBV30 TGTGCCTGGAGTGTACTGCGGGGTAATGAAAAGGGCTACACCTTC CAWSVLRGNEKGYTF
TRBJ2-1 TRBD1 NA TRBV5-4 TGTGCCAGCAGCTTTTCCGGACAGGGGGCCGAAGAGCAGTTCTTC CASSFSGQGAEEQFF